This T cell receptor (beta chain) is drawn from a study of monozygotic twins with inflammatory bowel disease. Germline V gene data show CDR1 as MDHEN and CDR2 as SYDVKM. The CDR3 is made up of 11 amino acids. TCRdb reanalyzed the 5' RACE reads, giving one entry per CDR3 protein sequence and no DNA. This specimen shows approximately 340,000 distinct CDR3 sequences; the ten leading clones hold roughly 2%. The origin of this receptor is a human donor with ulcerative colitis or Crohn's disease, or a healthy co-twin of an affected twin (not recorded which). Sequenced sample: blood. The rearrangement uses TRBV28 and TRBJ1-4; TCRdb lists TRBD1, though no DNA is available to test this call. CDR3: CAGGDNEKLFF. Variable domain in full (rest from reference TRBV28 and TRBJ1-4): DVKVTQSSRYLVKRTGEKVFLECVQDMDHENMFWYRQDPGLGLRLIYFSYDVKMKEKGDIPEGYSVSREKKERFSLILESASTNQTSMYLCAGGDNEKLFFGSGTQLSVL.